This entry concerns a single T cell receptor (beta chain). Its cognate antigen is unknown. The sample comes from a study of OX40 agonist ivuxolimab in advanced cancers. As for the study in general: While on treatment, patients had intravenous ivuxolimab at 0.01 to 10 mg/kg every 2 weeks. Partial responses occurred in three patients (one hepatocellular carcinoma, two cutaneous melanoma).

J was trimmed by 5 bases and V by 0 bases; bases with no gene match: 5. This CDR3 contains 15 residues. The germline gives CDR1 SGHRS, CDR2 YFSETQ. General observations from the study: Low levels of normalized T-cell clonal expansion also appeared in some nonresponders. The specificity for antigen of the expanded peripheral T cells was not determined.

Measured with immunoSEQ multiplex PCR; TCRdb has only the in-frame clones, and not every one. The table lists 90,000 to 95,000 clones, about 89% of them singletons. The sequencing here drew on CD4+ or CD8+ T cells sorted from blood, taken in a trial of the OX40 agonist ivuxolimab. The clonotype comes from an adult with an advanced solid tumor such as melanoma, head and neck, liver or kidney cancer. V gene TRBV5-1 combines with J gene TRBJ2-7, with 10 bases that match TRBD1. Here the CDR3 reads CASSLVLTGGHEQYF. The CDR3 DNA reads TGCGCCAGCAGCTTGGTATTGACAGGGGGCCACGAGCAGTACTTC. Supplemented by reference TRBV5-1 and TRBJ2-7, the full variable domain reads KAGVTQTPRYLIKTRGQQVTLSCSPISGHRSVSWYQQTPGQGLQFLFEYFSETQRNKGNFPGRFSGRQFSNSRSEMNVSTLELGDSALYLCASSLVLTGGHEQYFGPGTRLTVT.